Presented here are 20 T cell receptor gamma chains from one specimen sequenced in a study of Vδ1+ human thymocytes. Notes on the study in general: Highly polyclonal TRG and TRD repertoires with Gaussian CDR3 length distributions appeared in thymus.

The antigens for these receptors are not known. Extracted RNA was reverse transcribed into cDNA. Multiplex PCR used pooled V-gene forward primers and a constant-region reverse primer to amplify CDR3s. TCRdb redid the clone calls on the multiplex PCR reads with CATT. Of tens of thousands of gamma-chain clones detected, roughly 20% appear once; the ten largest clones hold approximately 1.9%. What was sequenced was Vdelta1+ gamma-delta thymocytes from the thymus. Described subset: FACS-sorted CD3+ TCRalphabeta- TCRVdelta1+ TCRVdelta2- thymocytes. The receptor source for this set is a boy less than two years old who had congenital heart surgery.

Of note for this clone: An end of the junction differs from the germline gene, which may be a read error. The V call is TRGV9, the J call TRGJP. CDR1 is GITISATS, CDR2 ISYDGTV, per germline (reference sequence). The CDR3 is 16 amino acids. The CDR3 bases are TGTGCCTTGTGGGAGGTGCTGGAGTTGGGCAACAAAATCAAGGTATTT. It translates to CALWEVLELGNKIKVF.

The V call is TRGV2, the J call TRGJ1 or TRGJ2. This CDR3 spans 18 amino acids. The germline V gene encodes CDR1 EGSNGY and CDR2 YDSYNSKV. J was trimmed by 3 bases and V by 0 bases; bases with no gene match: 17. DNA of the CDR3: TGTGCCACCTGGGACGGGCCGAGTGGTTGGACGGCTTATTATAAGAAACTCTTT. This sequence encodes CATWDGPSGWTAYYKKLF.

The gene calls are TRGV2 and TRGJ1 or TRGJ2. CDR1 EGSNGY and CDR2 YDSYNSKV come from the germline V gene. CDR3 length: 17 residues. Losses at the gene ends were 0 bases for V and 3 bases for J; bases not matched to a gene: 14. The CDR3 is CATWDGPHNIVYYKKLF. The CDR3 bases are TGTGCCACCTGGGACGGGCCCCATAATATCGTTTATTATAAGAAACTCTTT.

The chain combines TRGV3 with TRGJP2. Germline assignment: CDR1 VTNTFY and CDR2 YDVSTARD (reference sequence). J was trimmed by 7 bases and V by 4 bases; bases with no gene match: 3. The CDR3 spans 12 residues. The DNA for the CDR3 is TGTGCCACCTGGGATGATGATTGGATCAAGACGTTT. As protein: CATWDDDWIKTF.

Points on this clone: This same CDR3 is encoded by further DNA sequences in the sample. The chain combines TRGV4 with TRGJ1 or TRGJ2. J gave up 6 bases and V 0 bases, and 5 bases lay outside the gene matches. CDR1 is EGSTGY and CDR2 is YDSYTSSV in the germline V gene. CDR3 length: 13 amino acids. As DNA, the CDR3 is TGTGCCACCTGGGATGGGCGTTCTTATAAGAAACTCTTT. Its translation is CATWDGRSYKKLF.

As concerns this clone: The same CDR3 also results from other DNA sequences found in this sample. This chain links TRGV2 with TRGJ1 or TRGJ2. CDR3 length equals 12 residues. Germline CDR1 reads EGSNGY; CDR2 reads YDSYNSKV. The trim removed 1 base at V and 11 bases at J, leaving 8 bases unmatched. The CDR3 sequence: CATWDGRAEKLF. CDR3 in DNA: TGTGCCACCTGGGACGGTCGAGCGGAGAAACTCTTT.

This rearrangement joins TRGV3 to TRGJ1 or TRGJ2. After removal of 0 bases from V and 10 bases from J, the junction contained 6 bases not matched to a gene. The CDR3 totals 12 residues. CDR1 VTNTFY and CDR2 YDVSTARD come from the germline V gene (reference sequence). CDR3 protein: CATWDRQDKKLF. CDR3 DNA sequence: TGTGCCACCTGGGACAGGCAAGACAAGAAACTCTTT.

This clone is labeled medium-sized. This chain connects TRGV4 to TRGJ1 or TRGJ2. Germline V gene data show CDR1 as EGSTGY and CDR2 as YDSYTSSV. V lost 6 bases, J lost 0 bases, and 2 bases stayed unmatched. The CDR3 spans 12 residues. CDR3 amino acids: CATWRNYYKKLF. The CDR3 nucleotides read TGTGCCACCTGGAGGAATTATTATAAGAAACTCTTT.

The genes are TRGV8 and TRGJ1 or TRGJ2. The CDR3 length is 15 residues. Germline CDR1 reads VENAVY; CDR2 reads YDSYNSRV. V gave up 3 bases and J gave up 4 bases; unmatched junction bases: 12. This CDR3 reads CATWDGHMDYYKKLF. The CDR3 bases are TGTGCCACCTGGGATGGGCATATGGACTATTATAAGAAACTCTTT.

The rearrangement uses TRGV2 and TRGJ1 or TRGJ2. The CDR3 is 19 residues long. V dropped 0 bases and J dropped 14; count of bases not matched to a gene: 31. Germline loops: CDR1 EGSNGY, CDR2 YDSYNSKV. The CDR3 DNA is TGTGCCACCTGGGACGGGCTACCACCAGGGTTCCTTCAGGGTGTAAAGGAACTCTTT. Protein sequence: CATWDGLPPGFLQGVKELF.

This clone was detected a few times. The chain employs TRGV4 and TRGJ1 or TRGJ2. This CDR3 comprises 12 residues. With V trimmed by 1 base and J by 9 bases, 6 bases remained unmatched. CDR1 and CDR2 from the germline V gene are EGSTGY and YDSYTSSV. The DNA for the CDR3 is TGTGCCACCTGGGATGGTGGCGTTAAGAAACTCTTT. It codes for CATWDGGVKKLF.

A few counts support this clone. This sequence joins TRGV5 and TRGJ1 or TRGJ2. The trim removed 5 bases at V and 6 bases at J, leaving 19 bases unmatched. The CDR3 is made up of 16 amino acids. Germline lookup yields CDR1 VINAFY and CDR2 YDVSNSKD. CDR3 nucleotides: TGTGCCACCTGGGTTCAGTCCCCGGTGGTTTTTTATAAGAAACTCTTT. Its protein product is CATWVQSPVVFYKKLF.

The V call is TRGV2, the J call TRGJ1 or TRGJ2. This CDR3 comprises 11 residues. The trim removed 7 bases at V and 10 bases at J, leaving 10 bases unmatched. Germline V gene sequence: CDR1 EGSNGY, CDR2 YDSYNSKV. The CDR3 here is CATCVYLKKLF. The CDR3 region has the DNA TGTGCCACCTGCGTCTACCTCAAGAAACTCTTT.

The J gene is TRGJ1 or TRGJ2, the V gene TRGV3. Trimming at V came to 1 base and at J to 4 bases, leaving 13 bases not matched to a gene. Germline-derived CDR1 and CDR2 are VTNTFY and YDVSTARD (reference sequence). This CDR3 has 16 residues. CDR3 residues: CATWDSPIPPYYKKLF. For the CDR3, the DNA is TGTGCCACCTGGGACAGTCCTATCCCTCCGTATTATAAGAAACTCTTT.

Worth noting for this clone: It may be a read error: a sequence one base away is much more abundant. Other DNA sequences in the sample encode the same CDR3. J is TRGJP2 and V is TRGV2. Germline lookup yields CDR1 EGSNGY and CDR2 YDSYNSKV. The CDR3 runs to 15 residues. V dropped 0 bases and J dropped 5; count of bases not matched to a gene: 6. The CDR3 nucleotides read TGTGCCACCTGGGACGGGCCGGGGAGTGATTGGATCAAGACGTTT. Protein sequence: CATWDGPGSDWIKTF.

The rearrangement links TRGV4 to TRGJ1 or TRGJ2. The CDR3 is 15 amino acids. After removal of 0 bases from V and 10 bases from J, the junction contained 15 bases not matched to a gene. Germline values: CDR1 EGSTGY, CDR2 YDSYTSSV. CDR3 DNA sequence: TGTGCCACCTGGGATGGGCCTCAAGTGAAGTGGAAGAAACTCTTT. Its translation is CATWDGPQVKWKKLF.

This clone was picked up a small number of times. V and J are TRGV9 and TRGJP. Germline trimming cut 12 bases from V and 9 bases from J; bases unmatched to any gene: 14. The CDR3 is made up of 15 amino acids. The V gene's germline CDR1 is GITISATS and CDR2 ISYDGTV (reference sequence). The CDR3 protein is CAPEVVRLGKKIKVF. As DNA, the CDR3 is TGTGCCCCCGAGGTCGTGCGGTTGGGCAAAAAAATCAAGGTATTT.

This clone was seen a handful of times. The chain uses TRGV2 and TRGJ1 or TRGJ2. This CDR3 is 14 amino acids long. Germline CDR1 is EGSNGY and CDR2 is YDSYNSKV. V lost 4 bases to trimming and J lost 6 bases; unmatched junction nucleotides: 12. This CDR3 reads CATWDGLSGYKKLF. DNA for the CDR3: TGTGCCACCTGGGATGGGCTTTCAGGTTATAAGAAACTCTTT.

This clone was counted a few times. Other DNA sequences in this sample translate to the same CDR3. The rearrangement joins TRGV9 to TRGJ1 or TRGJ2. The CDR3 length is 14 residues. In germline, CDR1 is GITISATS, CDR2 ISYDGTV (reference sequence). The junction had 6 bases not matched to a gene; V was cut back by 1 base and J by 3 bases. The CDR3, as DNA: TGTGCCTTGTGGGAGGTACAACCTTATTATAAGAAACTCTTT. Translating it yields CALWEVQPYYKKLF.

This clone was seen more than once but under ten times. V gene TRGV8 combines with J gene TRGJ1 or TRGJ2. The CDR3 extends over 14 amino acids. CDR1 and CDR2 (germline): VENAVY, YDSYNSRV. Trimming removed 3 bases from V and 4 bases from J; junction bases left unmatched: 9. In DNA, the CDR3 is TGTGCCACCTGGGATTCGGAGCGGTATTATAAGAAACTCTTT. Protein sequence: CATWDSERYYKKLF.